Below, one TCR beta chain is given with its context. Antigen specificity is unknown. V lost 5 bases, J lost 2 bases, and 7 bases lay in between. Looked up from germline, CDR1 is MNHEY and CDR2 is SVGEGT. This CDR3 is built from 12 residues. These data come from a study of blood T cells in healthy people across ages. Study results and caveats: Not knowing donor CMV status may have confounded expanded clonotype changes. The study found more naive CD4+ cells and higher diversity in long-lived than aged donors. Unsorted PBMCs prevented conclusive naive versus antigen-experienced comparison. Across the age range, TCR beta diversity per million T cells fell in a roughly linear way.

Together with a sample-barcoded 5' primer, a J-beta primer mix was included in a second PCR lasting roughly 7 to 11 cycles. MiXCR, applied by TCRdb to the 5' RACE reads, yields one record per CDR3 protein. The sample holds approximately 730,000 distinct CDR3 sequences, roughly 50% seen once. This TCR derives from a man at least 80 years old in good health. This chain uses TRBV6-2 or TRBV6-3 with TRBJ2-7; no reliable D call. Input material: blood. CDR3 protein: CASSNGPYEQYF. In nucleotides, the CDR3 is TGTGCCAGCAGTAACGGACCCTACGAGCAGTACTTC.